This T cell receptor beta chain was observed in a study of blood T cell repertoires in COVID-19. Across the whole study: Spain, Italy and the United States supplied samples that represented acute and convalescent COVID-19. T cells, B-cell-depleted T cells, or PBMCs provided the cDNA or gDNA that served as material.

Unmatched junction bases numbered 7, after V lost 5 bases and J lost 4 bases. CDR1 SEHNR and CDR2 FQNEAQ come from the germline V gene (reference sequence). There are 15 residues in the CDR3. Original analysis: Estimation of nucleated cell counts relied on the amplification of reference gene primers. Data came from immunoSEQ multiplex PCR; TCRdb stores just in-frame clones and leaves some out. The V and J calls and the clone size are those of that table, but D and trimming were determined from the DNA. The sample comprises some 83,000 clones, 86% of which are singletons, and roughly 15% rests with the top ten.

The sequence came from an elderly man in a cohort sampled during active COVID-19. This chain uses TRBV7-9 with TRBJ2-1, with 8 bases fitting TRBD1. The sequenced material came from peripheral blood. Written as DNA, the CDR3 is TGTGCCAGCAGCCGAAGACAGGGGACTTACAATGAGCAGTTCTTC. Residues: CASSRRQGTYNEQFF.